These 16 T cell receptor beta chains came from one sample sequenced in a study of graft-versus-host responses after intestinal transplantation. Method: immunoSEQ multiplex PCR; TCRdb's copy keeps in-frame clones and lacks some. The data contain thousands of clones, just under 75% of them seen just once; the ten biggest clones take up around 11%. Intraepithelial plus lamina propria lymphocytes were released by processing graft tissue. The sample consisted of ileum tissue, taken about 980 days after intestinal transplantation. The receptors derive from a human patient who received an intestinal transplant, so some T cells may come from the graft donor.

The chain is built from TRBV7-4 and TRBJ1-5, with 8 bases lining up with TRBD1. J gave up 7 bases and V 4 bases, and 6 bases lay outside the gene matches. Per the germline V gene, CDR1 is SGHVT and CDR2 is SQSDAQ. CDR3 size: 14 residues. The CDR3 sequence is CASSWDRNKQPQHF. CDR3 nucleotides: TGTGCCAGCAGCTGGGACAGGAATAAGCAGCCCCAGCATTTT.

V is TRBV5-1 and J is TRBJ1-1, with TRBD1 as a possible D gene (5 bases). The CDR3 is made up of 13 amino acids. Germline loops: CDR1 SGHRS, CDR2 YFSETQ. Trimming took off 4 bases at V and 4 bases at J, with 11 bases between the two ends. The CDR3 DNA reads TGCGCCAGCAGCCAGGGAGGGCGCACTGAAGCTTTCTTT. Translation: CASSQGGRTEAFF. The full variable domain, its missing parts supplied by reference TRBV5-1 and TRBJ1-1, is KAGVTQTPRYLIKTRGQQVTLSCSPISGHRSVSWYQQTPGQGLQFLFEYFSETQRNKGNFPGRFSGRQFSNSRSEMNVSTLELGDSALYLCASSQGGRTEAFFGQGTRLTVV.

This chain links TRBV28 with TRBJ2-1, with 9 nucleotides matching TRBD2. The CDR3 totals 13 residues. With 7 bases clipped from V and 9 bases from J, the junction kept 7 bases outside the gene matches. CDR1 and CDR2 (germline): MDHEN, SYDVKM. Here the CDR3 reads CASKAGGPGEQFF. The CDR3 DNA follows: TGTGCCAGCAAGGCGGGAGGGCCAGGTGAGCAGTTCTTC.

The chain couples TRBV9 to TRBJ1-2; a possible D gene is TRBD1 (6 bases). The CDR3 has 15 amino acids. Germline CDR1 reads SGDLS; CDR2 reads YYNGEE. The V and J ends lost 3 bases and 0 bases respectively, with 12 bases between them. CDR3 region: CASSGGQPSNYGYTF. The CDR3 nucleotides read TGTGCCAGCAGCGGAGGACAGCCATCTAACTATGGCTACACCTTC.

This clone has a handful of counts. The CDR3 reads CASSSGGDYGYTF. CDR3 DNA: TGTGCCAGCAGCTCTGGGGGGGACTATGGCTACACCTTC. The V gene is TRBV7-9, the J gene TRBJ1-2, with D possibly matching TRBD1 (5 bases). The germline V gene has CDR1 SEHNR and CDR2 FQNEAQ (reference sequence). The CDR3 totals 13 residues. The germline V and J ends were trimmed by 4 bases and 3 bases, with 9 bases remaining between them.

The chain is built from TRBV10-3 and TRBJ1-3; 8 bases align to TRBD1. V trimming: 5 bases; J trimming: 0 bases; junction bases outside the gene matches: 12. Looked up from germline, CDR1 is ENHRY and CDR2 is SYGVKD. The CDR3 contains 18 residues. The CDR3 DNA is TGTGCCATCAGTACCCCGGGACAGGCAGATTTCTCTGGAAACACCATATATTTT. It codes for CAISTPGQADFSGNTIYF.

This rearrangement joins TRBV28 to TRBJ1-2; D possibly corresponds to TRBD1 (5 bases). This CDR3 region has 14 residues. Germline CDR1 and CDR2: MDHEN and SYDVKM. V was pared by 10 bases and J by 5 bases, with 20 bases between. This chain's CDR3 is CATDPSGGGYGYTF. CDR3 DNA: TGTGCCACCGACCCGTCCGGGGGAGGGTATGGCTACACCTTC.

The CDR3 nucleotides read TGTGCCAGCAGCTACGACAGGGATCAGCCCCAGCATTTT. Its protein product is CASSYDRDQPQHF. The V gene is TRBV7-8, the J gene TRBJ1-5, with 7 bases aligning to TRBD1. Germline V lookup: CDR1 SGHVS, CDR2 FQNEAQ. The CDR3 is made up of 13 amino acids. V trimming: 4 bases; J trimming: 5 bases; junction bases outside the gene matches: 2.

This clone showed up just a few times. This chain joins TRBV7-9 and TRBJ2-3; 10 bases agree with TRBD2. Germline CDR1 reads SEHNR; CDR2 reads FQNEAQ (reference sequence). V lost 6 bases, J lost 1 base, and 7 bases stayed unmatched. CDR3 length equals 16 residues. The CDR3 here is CASRVPGTSGTDTQYF. In DNA form, the CDR3 reads TGTGCCAGCAGAGTACCCGGGACTAGCGGCACAGATACGCAGTATTTT.

By proportion, this clone is large. Other nucleotide sequences from this sample produce the same CDR3. The rearrangement joins TRBV7-6 to TRBJ2-5; 10 positions agree with TRBD1. The CDR3 contains 15 residues. From germline, CDR1 is SGHVS and CDR2 FNYEAQ. With 1 base clipped from V and 5 bases from J, the junction kept 4 bases outside the gene matches. DNA of the CDR3: TGTGCCAGCAGCTTAGGGACAGGGGGGGAGGAGACCCAGTACTTC. As protein: CASSLGTGGEETQYF.

The V and J genes are TRBV6-1 and TRBJ2-5, with TRBD2 as a possible D gene (6 bases). V lost 3 bases and J 1 base, leaving 12 bases between the germline ends. The length of the CDR3 is 15 residues. Germline lookup yields CDR1 MNHNS and CDR2 SASEGT. CDR3: CASSDGGTPQETQYF. The CDR3 DNA follows: TGTGCCAGCAGTGACGGGGGAACCCCCCAAGAGACCCAGTACTTC.

This clone was recorded once. The genes are TRBV10-3 and TRBJ2-1; 9 positions match TRBD1. Trimming cost V 3 bases and J 10 bases; bases outside gene matches: 10. CDR3 length equals 15 residues. In germline, CDR1 is ENHRY, CDR2 SYGVKD. CDR3 protein: CAISDLAQGAREQFF. The CDR3, as DNA: TGTGCCATCAGTGATTTGGCACAGGGGGCGCGGGAGCAGTTCTTC.

CDR3 coding DNA: TGTGCCAGCAGTGAAGTAGGGGGCCCTCAAGAGACCCAGTACTTC. Translating it yields CASSEVGGPQETQYF. The chain combines TRBV25-1 with TRBJ2-5; 7 nucleotides match TRBD1. Germline V gene data show CDR1 as MGHDK and CDR2 as SYGVNS. V shed 2 bases and J 2 bases; nucleotides not matched to a gene: 5. The CDR3 covers 15 residues.

The chain employs TRBV11-3 and TRBJ2-1; 10 bases are shared with TRBD2. Unmatched junction bases numbered 10, after V lost 5 bases and J lost 9 bases. This CDR3 is built from 15 residues. Germline loops: CDR1 SGHNT, CDR2 YENEEA. The CDR3 here is CASSPSGGLMGEQFF. In DNA form, the CDR3 reads TGTGCCAGCAGCCCTAGCGGGGGCCTCATGGGTGAGCAGTTCTTC. The whole variable domain, filled in from reference TRBV11-3 and TRBJ2-1, reads EAGVVQSPRYKIIEKKQPVAFWCNPISGHNTLYWYLQNLGQGPELLIRYENEEAVDDSQLPKDRFSAERLKGVDSTLKIQPAELGDSAVYLCASSPSGGLMGEQFFGPGTRLTVL.

The rearrangement uses TRBV19 and TRBJ1-2; no firm D call. Trimming took 1 base from V and 7 from J, leaving 7 bases between them. The germline V gene encodes CDR1 LNHDA and CDR2 SQIVND (reference sequence). The CDR3 covers 12 residues. Written as DNA, the CDR3 is TGTGCCAGTAGTATAGGAGGTCTTGGCTACACCTTC. It specifies CASSIGGLGYTF.

The chain employs TRBV5-6 and TRBJ1-1; possibly TRBD1 for D (6 bases). Germline CDR1 SGHDT, CDR2 YYEEEE. Trimming shortened V by 5 bases and J by 7 bases, and 15 bases separated the two germline ends. The CDR3 loop spans 13 amino acids. Here the CDR3 DNA reads TGTGCCAGCAGTACTCCAACAGGGATTGAAGCTTTCTTT. Translation gives CASSTPTGIEAFF.